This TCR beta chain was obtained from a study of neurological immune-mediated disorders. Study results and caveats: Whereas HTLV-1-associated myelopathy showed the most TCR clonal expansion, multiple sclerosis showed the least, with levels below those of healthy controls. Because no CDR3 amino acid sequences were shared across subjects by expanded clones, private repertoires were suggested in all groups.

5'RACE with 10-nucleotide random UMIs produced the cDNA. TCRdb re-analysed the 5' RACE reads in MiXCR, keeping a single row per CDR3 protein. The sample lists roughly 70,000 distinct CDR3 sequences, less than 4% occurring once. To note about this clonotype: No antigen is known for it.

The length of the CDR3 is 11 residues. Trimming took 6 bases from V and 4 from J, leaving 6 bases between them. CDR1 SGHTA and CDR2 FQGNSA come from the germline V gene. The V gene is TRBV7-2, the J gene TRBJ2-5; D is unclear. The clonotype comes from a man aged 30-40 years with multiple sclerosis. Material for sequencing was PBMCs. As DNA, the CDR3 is TGTGCCAGCAGAGTCAGAGAGACCCAGTACTTC. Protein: CASRVRETQYF.